The TCR beta chain described here comes from a study of identical twins. Findings of the study overall: In monozygotic twins, models underestimated the sharing of out-of-frame TCR alpha. Findings came from cross-sectional statistics, without long-term follow-up of donors. Abundant beta clonotypes from cord blood had fewer insertions, unlike memory repertoires, which showed none.

MiXCR was run by TCRdb on the 5' RACE reads, yielding one entry per CDR3 protein. This table has 240,000 or so distinct CDR3 sequences, roughly an eighth appearing once. V lost 0 bases to trimming and J lost 4 bases; unmatched junction nucleotides: 2. The CDR3 contains 16 residues. The germline V gene encodes CDR1 MNHNS and CDR2 SASEGT. In regard to this clonotype: What it binds is unknown.

A further study also used this sample, focusing on yellow fever vaccine responses in identical twins.

What was sequenced was memory (CD45RO+) T cells sorted from blood. This chain joins TRBV6-1 and TRBJ1-5, with 11 nucleotides matching TRBD1. The sequence derives from a woman aged 18-35 years in good health. CDR3 coding DNA: TGTGCCAGCAGTGAAGCCGGGACAGGGGGGAATCAGCCCCAGCATTTT. Translated, it gives CASSEAGTGGNQPQHF.